This TCR beta chain was profiled in a study of T cell responses to AZD1222 COVID-19 vaccine. Germline V gene lookup returns CDR1 MNHEY and CDR2 SVGEGT. The CDR3 totals 13 residues. Trimming cost V 5 bases and J 6 bases, with 14 bases left between them. Method: immunoSEQ multiplex PCR; TCRdb's copy keeps in-frame clones and lacks some. The data show 100,000 to 150,000 clones, with approximately 85% seen just once and around 6.2% held by the top ten. The rearrangement links TRBV6-2 or TRBV6-3 to TRBJ2-7; D tentatively reads TRBD1 or TRBD2 (5 bases each). This TCR derives from an adult in good health. Material: peripheral blood, obtained on day 0 of AZD1222 vaccination. The CDR3 loop is CASSRDGIFEQYF. In DNA, the CDR3 is TGTGCCAGCAGTCGGGACGGGATTTTCGAGCAGTACTTC.